This T cell receptor (beta chain) was found in a study of blood T cells in healthy people across ages. With a J-beta primer mix and a sample-barcoded 5' primer, a second PCR ran about 7 to 11 cycles. TCRdb independently ran MiXCR on the 5' RACE reads; one entry per CDR3 protein. The sample contains about 290,000 distinct CDR3 sequences, around 30% of which appear only once. CDR3 length: 13 amino acids. Trimming stripped 7 bases from V and 0 bases from J, with 9 bases between. Germline V gives CDR1 MNHNS, CDR2 SASEGT. Sequenced input: blood. The chain uses TRBV6-1 and TRBJ2-5; D is ambiguous. The receptor's source is a woman in her seventies in good health. This CDR3 is CASNSPYQETQYF. DNA for the CDR3: TGTGCCAGCAACTCCCCATACCAAGAGACCCAGTACTTC.